This TCR beta chain is drawn from a study of cytomegalovirus exposure and HLA in healthy donors. Study results and caveats: It was assumed in the presence/absence analyses that sequencing depth was roughly uniform across donors. A later analysis linked a missense variant in DCLRE1C to the trimming of TCR beta V and J genes.

In regard to this clone: Its antigen is currently unknown.

Each donor was healthy, and each was a bone marrow donor. In nominal health when sampled, donors likely had unrecorded immune exposures nonetheless. Primers included in the PCR were 60 Vbeta and 13 Jbeta primers. Assay used: immunoSEQ multiplex PCR; TCRdb lists only in-frame clones, some missing. The profile shows about 120,000 clones, roughly three fifths of them singletons. The junction had 5 bases not matched to a gene; V was cut back by 0 bases and J by 1 base. This CDR3 has 17 amino acids. Germline V gives CDR1 SGHDT, CDR2 YYEEEE. The rearrangement joins TRBV5-6 to TRBJ2-1; 9 bases match TRBD2. What was sequenced was PBMCs. This sequence was found in a woman aged 40 to 55 in good health and CMV-seropositive. The CDR3 protein is CASSLGVAGVSYNEQFF. The CDR3, as DNA: TGTGCCAGCAGCTTGGGGGTAGCGGGGGTTTCCTACAATGAGCAGTTCTTC.